This TCR beta chain was identified in a study of OX40 agonist ivuxolimab in advanced cancers. The assay was immunoSEQ multiplex PCR, and TCRdb's table has in-frame clones only and misses some. The sample records approximately 39,000 clones, roughly 81% being singletons. Germline CDR1 is SGHDT and CDR2 is YYEEEE. CDR3 length equals 15 residues. The V end lost 2 bases, the J end lost 5 bases, and 16 bases lay between the germline ends. The sequences come from CD4+ or CD8+ T cells sorted from blood, collected in a trial of the OX40 agonist ivuxolimab. This sequence joins TRBV5-6 and TRBJ1-2; a weak D match, TRBD1 (5 bases). The sequence derives from an adult with an advanced solid tumor such as melanoma, head and neck, liver or kidney cancer. The CDR3, as DNA: TGTGCCAGCAGCTTAGACCGGGACCCTGGTTATGGCTACACCTTC. Translating it yields CASSLDRDPGYGYTF.